This T cell receptor (beta chain) originates from a study of cytomegalovirus exposure and HLA in healthy donors. Note on this clone: Its antigen is currently unknown.

The PCR employed 60 Vbeta primers together with 13 Jbeta primers. Original data processing: Unique TCR beta chains totaled some 80 million in a later count, with roughly 11 million of them shared. The repertoire was sequenced with immunoSEQ multiplex PCR; TCRdb's copy has only in-frame clones and lacks some. Clone size and the V and J calls come from that table; the DNA yielded D and trimming. The sample holds some 200,000 clones, about 74% seen once. General observations from the study: A missense variant in DCLRE1C was later tied to TCR beta V- and J-gene trimming. The study labeled 150 to 200 TCR beta chains cytomegalovirus-associated. Later analysis showed most CMV-associated TCR beta chains appearing HLA-restricted.

The sequence was obtained from a man aged 35-49 years in good health and CMV-seronegative. Material: PBMCs.

CDR3: CASSPTPRGNQPQHF. The CDR3 region has the DNA TGCGCCAGCAGCCCCACGCCCCGAGGGAATCAGCCCCAGCATTTT. The chain carries TRBV4-1 and TRBJ1-5, with unresolved D. V dropped 4 bases and J dropped 4 bases, with 14 bases sitting between them. The V gene's germline CDR1 is MGHRA and CDR2 YSYEKL. The CDR3 has 15 residues.